This T cell receptor (beta chain) originates from a study of shared clonotypes between healthy human individuals. Turning to the study itself: Each donor's CD4 naive and CD4 memory cells filled three plates apiece, CD8 naive two, and CD8 memory one.

The table came from immunoSEQ multiplex PCR; TCRdb's copy has only in-frame clones and leaves some out. Here the sample spans around 2,000,000 clones, roughly 94% being singletons. The naive CD8 fraction comprised CD45RO-negative cells positively selected for CCR7 and excluded terminally differentiated effector memory CD45RA+ cells. Adults of Caucasian background living in Nashville, Tennessee made up all donors. Sequenced input: naive CD8+ T cells sorted from blood. This clonotype was sampled from a man aged 18 to 29 in good health.

CDR3 bases: TGTGCCAGCTCCCTCTTCGGTCCGGACCCGGGGGATACTGAAGCTTTCTTT. Translated, it gives CASSLFGPDPGDTEAFF. The chain uses TRBV18 and TRBJ1-1, with TRBD1 as a possible D gene (5 bases). CDR1 KGHSH and CDR2 LQKENI come from the germline V gene. V lost 6 bases to trimming and J lost 5 bases, with 25 bases between them. This CDR3 spans 17 amino acids.